A selection of T cell receptor beta chains follows, all from one sample in a study of long-term antiretroviral therapy in people with HIV. Sequencing used immunoSEQ multiplex PCR; TCRdb keeps in-frame clones, though not all of them. The table lists 7,500 to 9,000 clones, over 60% of them singletons. The sequenced sample was unsorted PBMCs, obtained 0.6 years before starting antiretroviral therapy. All receptors derive from a man between 35 and 55 years old with HIV. Both conserved end residues are part of each CDR3. The D gene is left open where the match is weak.

CDR3 length: 13
D gene: -
V gene: TRBV5-1
CDR3 protein: CASSLGQDNEQFF

CDR3 length: 16
D gene: -
V gene: TRBV6-6
CDR3 protein: CASGLRQGRTNEKLFF

CDR3 length: 14
D gene: TRBD1
V gene: TRBV25-1
CDR3 protein: CASCQTGSYNEQFF

CDR3 length: 14
D gene: -
V gene: TRBV10-3
CDR3 protein: CAISDSGMKYEQYF

CDR3 length: 15
D gene: -
V gene: TRBV6-6
CDR3 protein: CASSYRGGRSEKLFF

CDR3 length: 18
D gene: -
V gene: TRBV5-1
CDR3 protein: CASSLVQGTSSYNSPLHF

CDR3 length: 15
D gene: -
V gene: TRBV9
CDR3 protein: CASSPQGRSNTEAFF

CDR3 length: 19
D gene: -
V gene: TRBV4-1
CDR3 protein: CASSQERVGGLVDRTEAFF

CDR3 length: 14
D gene: TRBD1
V gene: TRBV11-1
CDR3 protein: CASSSDRGDYGYTF

CDR3 length: 12
D gene: -
V gene: TRBV10-3
CDR3 protein: CAISESNSPLHF

CDR3 length: 15
D gene: -
V gene: TRBV16
CDR3 protein: CASSQEDFSTDTQYF

CDR3 length: 15
D gene: -
V gene: TRBV5-1
CDR3 protein: CASSPYGGSGEKLFF

CDR3 length: 14
D gene: -
V gene: TRBV5-1
CDR3 protein: CASSSPGRNTEAFF

CDR3 length: 15
D gene: -
V gene: TRBV19
CDR3 protein: CASSKVSGPFNEQFF

CDR3 length: 16
D gene: -
V gene: TRBV5-6
CDR3 protein: CASSPYGGEANEKLFF

CDR3 length: 12
D gene: -
V gene: TRBV7-9
CDR3 protein: CASSQTTYEQYF

CDR3 length: 14
D gene: TRBD2
V gene: TRBV2
CDR3 protein: CASSWRGGTDTQYF

CDR3 length: 18
D gene: -
V gene: TRBV5-3
CDR3 protein: CARAGCAPSIYSNQPQHF

CDR3 length: 14
D gene: TRBD1
V gene: TRBV5-6
CDR3 protein: CASSEGTGFRELFF

CDR3 length: 11
D gene: -
V gene: TRBV20-1
CDR3 protein: CSARDRETQYF

CDR3 length: 13
D gene: -
V gene: TRBV6-5
CDR3 protein: CASSYSLYTEAFF

CDR3 length: 12
D gene: -
V gene: TRBV6-6
CDR3 protein: CASSPLGAEQYF

CDR3 length: 13
D gene: -
V gene: TRBV6-5
CDR3 protein: CASSYTHNSPLHF

CDR3 length: 15
D gene: TRBD1
V gene: TRBV19
CDR3 protein: CASSRDRGPGQPQHF

CDR3 length: 15
D gene: -
V gene: TRBV27
CDR3 protein: CASSLFFQTNTEAFF

CDR3 length: 13
D gene: -
V gene: TRBV27
CDR3 protein: CASSLSGLSGYTF

CDR3 length: 14
D gene: -
V gene: TRBV15
CDR3 protein: CATSRITQGNIQYF

CDR3 length: 16
D gene: -
V gene: TRBV11-3
CDR3 protein: CASSLASGHLSYEQYF

CDR3 length: 20
D gene: -
V gene: TRBV13
CDR3 protein: CASSLEKGRGSATRTGELFF

CDR3 length: 12
D gene: TRBD1
V gene: TRBV7-9
CDR3 protein: CASSRGTEGYTF

CDR3 length: 15
D gene: -
V gene: TRBV15
CDR3 protein: CATSRDRGNLSPLHF

CDR3 length: 16
D gene: -
V gene: TRBV4-2
CDR3 protein: CASSQDRGIANYGYTF

CDR3 length: 14
D gene: -
V gene: TRBV5-6
CDR3 protein: CASSPTLGQYEQYF

CDR3 length: 15
D gene: -
V gene: TRBV2
CDR3 protein: CASSEGWDVSYEQYF

CDR3 length: 13
D gene: TRBD2
V gene: TRBV7-8
CDR3 protein: CASRGGDQETQYF

CDR3 length: 14
D gene: -
V gene: TRBV7-6
CDR3 protein: CASSTPGGDTEAFF

CDR3 length: 14
D gene: -
V gene: TRBV19
CDR3 protein: CASSIRPGTYEQYF

CDR3 length: 17
D gene: -
V gene: TRBV5-6
CDR3 protein: CASSPSGGGTHNYGYTF

CDR3 length: 15
D gene: TRBD1
V gene: TRBV7-3
CDR3 protein: CASSVTGGSSYEQYF

CDR3 length: 14
D gene: TRBD1
V gene: TRBV11-3
CDR3 protein: CASSRQGGNTEAFF

CDR3 length: 14
D gene: -
V gene: TRBV5-5
CDR3 protein: CASSRLEGLEKLFF

CDR3 length: 13
D gene: TRBD2
V gene: TRBV2
CDR3 protein: CASAGTNNNEQFF

CDR3 length: 15
D gene: -
V gene: TRBV5-4
CDR3 protein: CASSSPSSPLNGYTF

CDR3 length: 15
D gene: TRBD1
V gene: TRBV6-4
CDR3 protein: CASSASGTGYNEQFF

CDR3 length: 17
D gene: TRBD1
V gene: TRBV18
CDR3 protein: CASSPGVGTGSTDTQYF

CDR3 length: 13
D gene: -
V gene: TRBV18
CDR3 protein: CASSSSRLDGYTF